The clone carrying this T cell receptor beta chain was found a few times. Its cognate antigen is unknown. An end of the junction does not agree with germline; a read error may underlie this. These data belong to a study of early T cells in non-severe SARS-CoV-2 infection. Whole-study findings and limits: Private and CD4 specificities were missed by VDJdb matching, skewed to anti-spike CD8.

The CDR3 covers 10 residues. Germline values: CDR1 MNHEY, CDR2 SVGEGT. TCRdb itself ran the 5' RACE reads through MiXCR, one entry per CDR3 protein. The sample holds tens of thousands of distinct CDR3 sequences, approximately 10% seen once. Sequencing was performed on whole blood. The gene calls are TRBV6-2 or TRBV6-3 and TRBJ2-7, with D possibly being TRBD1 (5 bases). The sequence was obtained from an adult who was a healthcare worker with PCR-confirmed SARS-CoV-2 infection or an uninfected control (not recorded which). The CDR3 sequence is CPDRSDEQYF. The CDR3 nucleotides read TGCCCCGACAGAAGTGACGAGCAGTACTTC.